The rows below give T cell receptor beta chains drawn from one sample of a study of post-analysis software for immune sequencing data. In TCRdb, the PCR reads were re-called with MiXCR into one record per CDR3 protein. This sample has about 800,000 distinct CDR3 sequences, with roughly 29% found just once. Sequencing input: blood. These receptors originate from a girl aged 10 to 17 with multiple sclerosis. Both conserved end residues are part of each CDR3. D genes are given only for firm matches. The size field is filled for only some rows; it gives once, few, many or a size class.

D: .
length: 13
size: .
J: TRBJ1-1
V: TRBV24-1
CDR3: CATSEDRNTEAFF
DNA: TGTGCCACCAGCGAGGACCGAAATACTGAAGCTTTCTTT

D: .
length: 14
size: .
J: TRBJ2-1
V: TRBV20-1
CDR3: CSARVGGLYNEQFF
DNA: TGCAGTGCTAGAGTAGGGGGGCTCTACAATGAGCAGTTCTTC

D: TRBD2
length: 12
size: few
J: TRBJ2-5
V: TRBV20-1
CDR3: CSASGRGETQYF
DNA: TGCAGTGCTAGCGGGAGGGGCGAGACCCAGTACTTC

D: .
length: 12
size: .
J: TRBJ2-5
V: TRBV20-1
CDR3: CSARVPDRTQYF
DNA: TGCAGTGCTAGAGTTCCGGACAGGACCCAGTACTTC

D: .
length: 16
size: few
J: TRBJ1-2
V: TRBV25-1
CDR3: CASSEPGRDSHYGYTF
DNA: TGTGCCAGCAGTGAGCCAGGCCGCGACTCCCACTATGGCTACACCTTC

D: TRBD1
length: 16
size: .
J: TRBJ1-2
V: TRBV20-1
CDR3: CSARVTGTGAAYGYTF
DNA: TGCAGTGCTAGAGTGACCGGGACAGGGGCGGCCTATGGCTACACCTTC

D: .
length: 15
size: .
J: TRBJ1-1
V: TRBV12-3/TRBV12-4
CDR3: CASSLRLGSNTEAFF
DNA: TGTGCCAGCAGTTTACGTTTGGGATCGAACACTGAAGCTTTCTTT

D: TRBD1
length: 14
size: few
J: TRBJ2-7
V: TRBV29-1
CDR3: CSVDPGQGSYEQYF
DNA: TGCAGCGTAGACCCGGGACAGGGCTCCTACGAGCAGTACTTC

D: .
length: 16
size: few
J: TRBJ2-2
V: TRBV12-3/TRBV12-4
CDR3: CASSLRAGTYTGELFF
DNA: TGTGCCAGCAGCCTCCGGGCAGGGACTTACACCGGGGAGCTGTTTTTT

D: TRBD2
length: 12
size: few
J: TRBJ2-7
V: TRBV7-9
CDR3: CASSYGGGEQYF
DNA: TGTGCCAGCAGCTATGGCGGGGGCGAGCAGTACTTC

D: .
length: 12
size: .
J: TRBJ2-7
V: TRBV11-2
CDR3: CASSLGEYEQYF
DNA: TGTGCCAGCAGCTTAGGGGAATACGAGCAGTACTTC

D: TRBD2
length: 17
size: .
J: TRBJ2-3
V: TRBV12-3/TRBV12-4
CDR3: CASRSGLAGLSTDTQYF
DNA: TGTGCCAGCCGTTCCGGACTAGCGGGCCTTAGCACAGATACGCAGTATTTT

D: .
length: 16
size: .
J: TRBJ2-1
V: TRBV2
CDR3: CASRQQGTQGYNEQFF
DNA: TGTGCCAGCAGGCAGCAAGGGACACAAGGTTACAATGAGCAGTTCTTC

D: .
length: 13
size: .
J: TRBJ1-6
V: TRBV2
CDR3: CASRIRTASALHF
DNA: TGTGCCAGCAGGATAAGGACAGCCTCGGCCCTCCACTTT

D: .
length: 13
size: many
J: TRBJ1-2
V: TRBV29-1
CDR3: CSVGQKTNYGYTF
DNA: TGCAGCGTTGGGCAGAAAACTAACTATGGCTACACCTTC

D: .
length: 16
size: few
J: TRBJ1-2
V: TRBV10-3
CDR3: CAIRRQVMGYNYGYTF
DNA: TGTGCCATCAGACGACAGGTGATGGGATATAACTATGGCTACACCTTC

D: .
length: 13
size: .
J: TRBJ2-7
V: TRBV20-1
CDR3: CSAQERGWDEQYF
DNA: TGCAGTGCTCAGGAGCGAGGTTGGGACGAGCAGTACTTC

D: .
length: 14
size: .
J: TRBJ1-2
V: TRBV18
CDR3: CASHKGEDYYGYTF
DNA: TGTGCCAGCCACAAAGGGGAGGACTACTATGGCTACACCTTC

D: TRBD2
length: 17
size: .
J: TRBJ2-7
V: TRBV14
CDR3: CASSQGGQRGYYNEQYF
DNA: TGTGCCAGCAGCCAAGGGGGTCAGCGGGGCTACTACAATGAGCAGTACTTC

D: .
length: 14
size: .
J: TRBJ2-7
V: TRBV20-1
CDR3: CSALGQRSSYEQYF
DNA: TGCAGTGCCCTTGGCCAAAGGAGCTCCTACGAGCAGTACTTC

D: .
length: 14
size: .
J: TRBJ2-5
V: TRBV7-9
CDR3: CASSFVLGGETQYF
DNA: TGTGCCAGCAGCTTTGTTCTGGGTGGGGAGACCCAGTACTTC

D: .
length: 14
size: few
J: TRBJ2-1
V: TRBV5-6
CDR3: CASSWGRRNNEQFF
DNA: TGTGCCAGCAGCTGGGGGAGGAGAAACAATGAGCAGTTCTTC

D: .
length: 15
size: .
J: TRBJ1-2
V: TRBV20-1
CDR3: CSARPLTGGSYGYTF
DNA: TGCAGTGCCAGACCCCTCACGGGAGGGAGCTATGGCTACACCTTC

D: .
length: 14
size: once
J: TRBJ1-1
V: TRBV21-1
CDR3: CASSKATENTEAFF
DNA: TGTGCCAGCAGCAAAGCTACAGAGAACACTGAAGCTTTCTTT

D: .
length: 15
size: few
J: TRBJ2-3
V: TRBV7-2
CDR3: CASSLGGTNTDTQYF
DNA: TGTGCCAGCAGCTTAGGGGGGACAAACACAGATACGCAGTATTTT

D: .
length: 13
size: .
J: TRBJ1-5
V: TRBV20-1
CDR3: CSPVAGKAQPQHF
DNA: TGCAGCCCAGTCGCAGGGAAAGCTCAGCCCCAGCATTTT

D: .
length: 12
size: .
J: TRBJ2-7
V: TRBV12-3/TRBV12-4
CDR3: CASTASVGEQYF
DNA: TGTGCCAGCACCGCCAGCGTGGGCGAGCAGTACTTC

D: .
length: 14
size: .
J: TRBJ2-5
V: TRBV20-1
CDR3: CSARPSWGQETQYF
DNA: TGCAGTGCTAGACCCTCATGGGGGCAAGAGACCCAGTACTTC

D: .
length: 18
size: .
J: TRBJ1-1
V: TRBV6-5
CDR3: CASSYSRLLGKTNTEAFF
DNA: TGTGCCAGCAGTTACTCGAGGCTGCTCGGGAAGACGAACACTGAAGCTTTCTTT

D: .
length: 17
size: few
J: TRBJ2-5
V: TRBV5-1
CDR3: CASSSQWGAANQETQYF
DNA: TGCGCCAGCAGCTCGCAGTGGGGGGCGGCAAATCAAGAGACCCAGTACTTC

D: TRBD2
length: 16
size: once
J: TRBJ2-7
V: TRBV7-9
CDR3: CASSDLLADSSYEQYF
DNA: TGTGCCAGCAGCGACCTACTAGCGGATAGCTCCTACGAGCAGTACTTC

D: TRBD2
length: 15
size: few
J: TRBJ2-1
V: TRBV7-2
CDR3: CASTLAGGPINEQFF
DNA: TGTGCCAGCACCCTAGCGGGGGGCCCAATCAATGAGCAGTTCTTC

D: .
length: 15
size: once
J: TRBJ1-2
V: TRBV10-3
CDR3: CAISEYGGNDYGYTF
DNA: TGTGCCATCAGTGAATACGGGGGCAACGACTATGGCTACACCTTC

D: .
length: 11
size: .
J: TRBJ2-7
V: TRBV7-2
CDR3: CASSRLFEQYF
DNA: TGTGCCAGCAGCCGTCTTTTCGAGCAGTACTTC

D: .
length: 15
size: few
J: TRBJ2-1
V: TRBV6-6
CDR3: CASSYPDREGNEQFF
DNA: TGTGCCAGCAGTTACCCTGACCGAGAAGGGAATGAGCAGTTCTTC

D: TRBD2
length: 13
size: .
J: TRBJ2-7
V: TRBV20-1
CDR3: CSATGGATYEQYF
DNA: TGCAGTGCTACGGGGGGAGCAACCTACGAGCAGTACTTC

D: .
length: 15
size: few
J: TRBJ2-5
V: TRBV7-9
CDR3: CASSLELGTRETQYF
DNA: TGTGCCAGCAGCTTAGAGTTGGGTACCCGAGAGACCCAGTACTTC

D: TRBD2
length: 15
size: few
J: TRBJ2-1
V: TRBV7-9
CDR3: CASSPGTSGDHEQFF
DNA: TGTGCCAGCAGCCCCGGGACTAGCGGGGACCATGAGCAGTTCTTC

D: .
length: 16
size: .
J: TRBJ2-5
V: TRBV13
CDR3: CASSSRELDYQETQYF
DNA: TGTGCCAGCAGCTCACGGGAGTTGGACTACCAAGAGACCCAGTACTTC

D: .
length: 13
size: few
J: TRBJ2-1
V: TRBV12-5
CDR3: CASGFGSHWEQFF
DNA: TGTGCTAGTGGTTTCGGCTCGCATTGGGAGCAGTTCTTC

D: .
length: 13
size: few
J: TRBJ2-1
V: TRBV10-3
CDR3: CAARGEAANEQFF
DNA: TGTGCCGCTCGTGGGGAGGCTGCCAATGAGCAGTTCTTC

D: TRBD2
length: 16
size: few
J: TRBJ2-3
V: TRBV29-1
CDR3: CSVDGRLAGNTDTQYF
DNA: TGCAGCGTTGATGGTAGGCTAGCGGGAAACACAGATACGCAGTATTTT

D: .
length: 14
size: once
J: TRBJ1-5
V: TRBV2
CDR3: CASSGTQYNQPQHF
DNA: TGTGCCAGCAGTGGAACACAATACAATCAGCCCCAGCATTTT

D: TRBD1
length: 13
size: many
J: TRBJ1-5
V: TRBV29-1
CDR3: CSVGQGAGQPQHF
DNA: TGCAGCGTAGGACAGGGGGCAGGTCAGCCCCAGCATTTT

D: TRBD1
length: 14
size: few
J: TRBJ2-2
V: TRBV29-1
CDR3: CSVFGQGASGELFF
DNA: TGCAGCGTTTTCGGACAGGGGGCCTCCGGGGAGCTGTTTTTT

D: .
length: 15
size: few
J: TRBJ1-5
V: TRBV7-9
CDR3: CASSPPGTPHQPQHF
DNA: TGTGCCAGCAGCCCTCCAGGGACACCCCATCAGCCCCAGCATTTT

D: .
length: 14
size: few
J: TRBJ1-1
V: TRBV10-3
CDR3: CAVAEGGMNTEAFF
DNA: TGTGCCGTCGCGGAGGGGGGGATGAACACTGAAGCTTTCTTT